A single sample gave rise to the 28 T cell receptor beta chains below, sequenced in a study of blood T cell repertoires in COVID-19. The table came from immunoSEQ multiplex PCR; TCRdb's copy has only in-frame clones and leaves some out. The profile shows 180,000 or so clones, 80% to 85% of them singletons. The sequenced material came from peripheral blood. These receptors were collected from a woman in her 40s with COVID-19, enrolled during active disease.

This clone came up once. The gene calls are TRBV3-1 (or the pseudogene TRBV3-2) and TRBJ1-2; no clear D. Germline CDR1 and CDR2: LGHDT and YNNKEL (reference sequence). Trimming removed 3 bases from V and 2 bases from J, with 13 bases in between. This CDR3 is built from 15 residues. DNA of the CDR3: TGTGCCAGCAGCCAGGCTCTACGAGGGAACTATGGCTACACCTTC. Translation: CASSQALRGNYGYTF.

The table lists this clone with a count of one. V is TRBV29-1 and J is TRBJ1-5; 7 positions agree with TRBD1. CDR3 length: 16 amino acids. The trim removed 4 bases at V and 2 bases at J, leaving 11 bases unmatched. Germline CDR1 SQVTM, CDR2 ANQGSEA. The chain's CDR3 is CSVVTGRKVGNQPQHF. CDR3 bases: TGCAGCGTTGTGACAGGGAGGAAGGTTGGCAATCAGCCCCAGCATTTT.

This chain connects TRBV2 to TRBJ2-1; 10 nucleotides match TRBD1. V gave up 1 base and J gave up 9 bases; unmatched junction bases: 9. CDR1 is SNHLY and CDR2 is FYNNEI in the germline V gene. The CDR3 loop spans 16 amino acids. The CDR3 loop is CASSEDGQGGFGEQFF. The CDR3 DNA is TGTGCCAGCAGTGAAGATGGACAGGGGGGGTTTGGTGAGCAGTTCTTC.

The chain combines TRBV24-1 with TRBJ1-1; 8 bases are shared with TRBD1. Germline V lookup: CDR1 KGHDR, CDR2 SFDVKD. V shed 9 bases and J 5 bases; nucleotides not matched to a gene: 7. This CDR3 contains 13 residues. The CDR3 bases are TGTGCCACCTCGAGACAGGGGAATACTGAAGCTTTCTTT. Amino acids: CATSRQGNTEAFF.

V gene TRBV24-1 combines with J gene TRBJ1-6; the D gene is possibly TRBD1 (5 bases). CDR1 and CDR2 (germline): KGHDR, SFDVKD. The CDR3 loop spans 13 amino acids. Trimming took 10 bases from V and 7 from J, leaving 13 bases between them. The CDR3 spells CATARGGNSPLHF. DNA for the CDR3: TGTGCCACGGCAAGGGGTGGGAATTCACCCCTCCACTTT.

The chain joins TRBV5-4 to TRBJ1-6; D is possibly TRBD1 (6 bases). The V end lost 4 bases, the J end lost 9 bases, and 20 bases lay between the germline ends. The CDR3 sequence is 16 residues long. Germline CDR1 SGHNT, CDR2 YYREEE (reference sequence). The CDR3 DNA reads TGTGCCAGCAGCCCGCGGAACACAGGGCGGGCTTCACCCCTCCACTTT. The encoded protein is CASSPRNTGRASPLHF. The variable domain in full, completed from reference TRBV5-4 and TRBJ1-6, reads ETGVTQSPTHLIKTRGQQVTLRCSSQSGHNTVSWYQQALGQGPQFIFQYYREEENGRGNFPPRFSGLQFPNYSSELNVNALELDDSALYLCASSPRNTGRASPLHFGNGTRLTVT.

This chain joins TRBV5-1 and TRBJ2-2; TRBD2 aligns across 14 bases. This CDR3 contains 20 residues. V was pared by 5 bases and J by 5 bases, with 17 bases of the junction left unmatched. Germline values: CDR1 SGHRS, CDR2 YFSETQ. The CDR3 loop is CASRRIPTGLAGAGTGELFF. DNA for the CDR3: TGCGCCAGCAGACGCATCCCTACGGGACTAGCGGGAGCAGGAACCGGGGAGCTGTTTTTT.

The chain employs TRBV6-6 and TRBJ1-1; D is unclear. CDR1 MNHNY and CDR2 SVGAGI come from the germline V gene (reference sequence). The V end was cut by 0 bases, the J end by 8 bases, with 7 bases between. There are 12 residues in the CDR3. The CDR3 here is CASSYSREEAFF. The DNA of the CDR3 is TGTGCCAGCAGTTACTCGAGGGAGGAAGCTTTCTTT.

The V call is TRBV9, the J call TRBJ1-1; D remains ambiguous. The CDR3 covers 14 residues. Germline V CDR1 and CDR2: SGDLS, YYNGEE. Trimming left V 4 bases short and J 2 bases short, with 12 bases between. The CDR3 here is CASSFFRENTEAFF. CDR3 bases: TGTGCCAGCAGCTTTTTCCGGGAAAACACTGAAGCTTTCTTT.

The chain couples TRBV12-3 or TRBV12-4 to TRBJ2-5; the match to TRBD1 covers 7 bases. Losses at the gene ends were 8 bases for V and 4 bases for J; bases not matched to a gene: 7. CDR3 size: 13 residues. The DNA for the CDR3 is TGTGCCAGCGAGGAGACAGGGCGAGAGACCCAGTACTTC. This codes for CASEETGRETQYF.

This clone was counted only a few times. The CDR3 bases are TGCAGCGTTGGTATACAGGGCGATCAGCCCCAGCATTTT. It codes for CSVGIQGDQPQHF. This rearrangement joins TRBV29-1 to TRBJ1-5; maybe TRBD1 (6 bases). This CDR3 comprises 13 residues. CDR1 and CDR2 (germline): SQVTM, ANQGSEA. V lost 4 bases and J 5 bases, leaving 12 bases between the germline ends.

The J gene is TRBJ2-2, the V gene TRBV9; D gene uncertain. Trimming took 5 bases from V and 5 from J, leaving 13 bases between them. This CDR3 is built from 14 residues. Per the germline V gene, CDR1 is SGDLS and CDR2 is YYNGEE. The CDR3 nucleotides read TGTGCCAGCAGACCCGAGGCGAGGACCGGGGAGCTGTTTTTT. It is translated as CASRPEARTGELFF.

This clone was counted at least ten times. This chain's CDR3 is CASSPSTGARIYGYTF. The CDR3, as DNA: TGCGCCAGCAGCCCATCGACAGGGGCGAGGATCTATGGCTACACCTTC. The V and J genes are TRBV4-1 and TRBJ1-2; 8 bases line up with TRBD1. The CDR3 has 16 residues. Germline CDR1 MGHRA, CDR2 YSYEKL. The ends lost 4 bases at V and 4 bases at J; junction bases unmatched: 11.

The chain uses TRBV19 and TRBJ2-7; no clear D gene. Germline loops: CDR1 LNHDA, CDR2 SQIVND (reference sequence). This CDR3 has 13 residues. V shed 10 bases and J shed 6 bases, with 19 bases lying between them. The DNA for the CDR3 is TGTGCCACCTCTACCGGGTCCCCCTCCGAGCAGTACTTC. Its protein product is CATSTGSPSEQYF.

The chain links TRBV3-1 (or the pseudogene TRBV3-2) to TRBJ1-6, with TRBD1 identical over 9 bases. Trimming at V came to 4 bases and at J to 9 bases, leaving 7 bases not matched to a gene. Germline V CDR1 and CDR2: LGHDT, YNNKEL (reference sequence). The CDR3 totals 15 residues. CDR3 in amino acids: CASSPDRDRASPLHF. The DNA of the CDR3 is TGTGCCAGCAGCCCGGACCGGGACAGGGCTTCACCCCTCCACTTT.

Only a few counts were recorded for this clone. The V gene is TRBV19, the J gene TRBJ1-3; the D gene is possibly TRBD1 (6 bases). This CDR3 spans 14 amino acids. V was trimmed by 6 bases and J by 6 bases, leaving 15 bases between them. CDR1 is LNHDA, CDR2 SQIVND, per germline (reference sequence). The CDR3 bases are TGTGCCAGTAGCCCACAGGGAGGGGAAAACACCATATATTTT. It codes for CASSPQGGENTIYF. Looking up the rest from reference TRBV19 and TRBJ1-3 gives the full variable domain: DGGITQSPKYLFRKEGQNVTLSCEQNLNHDAMYWYRQDPGQGLRLIYYSQIVNDFQKGDIAEGYSVSREKKESFPLTVTSAQKNPTAFYLCASSPQGGENTIYFGEGSWLTVV.

This chain joins TRBV6-5 and TRBJ1-2; the match to TRBD1 covers 9 bases. Germline CDR1 MNHEY, CDR2 SVGAGI. Germline trimming cut 6 bases from V and 4 bases from J; bases unmatched to any gene: 9. The length of the CDR3 is 15 residues. CDR3 region: CASSYTGTGRYGYTF. The CDR3 region has the DNA TGTGCCAGCAGCTATACCGGGACAGGGCGCTATGGCTACACCTTC.

The rearrangement joins TRBV7-8 to TRBJ2-2; 7 bases map to TRBD1. The CDR3 extends over 14 amino acids. Trimming cost V 3 bases and J 7 bases; bases outside gene matches: 5. CDR1 is SGHVS, CDR2 FQNEAQ, per germline. CDR3 residues: CASSFYRGIGELFF. The DNA of the CDR3 is TGTGCCAGCAGCTTTTACAGGGGAATCGGGGAGCTGTTTTTT.

This chain links TRBV2 with TRBJ2-3; the match to TRBD2 covers 12 bases. The junction had 10 bases not matched to a gene; V was cut back by 9 bases and J by 3 bases. Germline CDR1 reads SNHLY; CDR2 reads FYNNEI. This CDR3 has 16 amino acids. In DNA, the CDR3 is TGTGCCAGGGCAGCATTGGGGACTAGCGGGACAGATACGCAGTATTTT. Its translation: CARAALGTSGTDTQYF.

V is TRBV7-3 and J is TRBJ1-1, with D possibly TRBD1 on 5 matching bases. V was trimmed by 5 bases and J by 0 bases, leaving 13 bases between them. The CDR3 is made up of 15 amino acids. From germline, CDR1 is SGHTA and CDR2 FQGTGA. Here the CDR3 reads CASSVNGGLNTEAFF. The CDR3 nucleotides are TGTGCCAGCAGCGTAAACGGGGGTCTGAACACTGAAGCTTTCTTT. The full variable domain, completed using reference TRBV7-3 and TRBJ1-1, is GAGVSQTPSNKVTEKGKYVELRCDPISGHTALYWYRQSLGQGPEFLIYFQGTGAADDSGLPNDRFFAVRPEGSVSTLKIQRTERGDSAVYLCASSVNGGLNTEAFFGQGTRLTVV.

The V and J genes are TRBV6-5 and TRBJ2-7, with D hard to call. The V end was cut by 8 bases, the J end by 1 base, with 6 bases between. The CDR3 loop spans 11 amino acids. The V gene's germline CDR1 is MNHEY and CDR2 SVGAGI. DNA of the CDR3: TGTGCCAGCTACAGTTCCTACGAGCAGTACTTC. Residues: CASYSSYEQYF.

The chain couples TRBV6-4 to TRBJ2-2; 10 bases match TRBD1. Germline CDR1 and CDR2: MRHNA and SNTAGT. The CDR3 covers 16 residues. With 8 bases clipped from V and 4 bases from J, the junction kept 10 bases outside the gene matches. The CDR3 is CASGDRQGARTGELFF. CDR3 sequence (DNA): TGTGCCAGCGGGGACCGACAGGGGGCGCGCACCGGGGAGCTGTTTTTT.

The chain is built from TRBV12-3 or TRBV12-4 and TRBJ2-7; 7 nucleotides align to TRBD1. Germline trimming cut 7 bases from V and 4 bases from J; bases unmatched to any gene: 7. This CDR3 contains 13 residues. This CDR3 is CASKTGVQYEQYF. CDR3 nucleotides: TGTGCCAGCAAAACAGGGGTTCAGTACGAGCAGTACTTC.

The chain carries TRBV6-5 and TRBJ2-5, with 8 bases that match TRBD2. Germline CDR1 reads MNHEY; CDR2 reads SVGAGI. Trimming cost V 10 bases and J 4 bases; bases outside gene matches: 11. The CDR3 spans 14 residues. CDR3 sequence reads: CATHMTSVGETQYF. Written as DNA, the CDR3 is TGTGCCACGCATATGACTAGCGTGGGAGAGACCCAGTACTTC.

The CDR3 sequence: CASSYSTGGYYGYTF. DNA of the CDR3: TGTGCCAGCAGTTACTCGACAGGGGGCTACTATGGCTACACCTTC. The V gene is TRBV6-6, the J gene TRBJ1-2, with 10 bases aligning to TRBD1. The CDR3 is made up of 15 amino acids. Germline V CDR1 and CDR2: MNHNY, SVGAGI (reference sequence). V trimming: 0 bases; J trimming: 3 bases; junction bases outside the gene matches: 1.

The chain carries TRBV10-3 and TRBJ2-7, with D possibly matching TRBD1 (6 bases). Deletions cut 0 bases from V and 3 bases from J, with 6 bases between. The CDR3 has 13 amino acids. CDR1 ENHRY and CDR2 SYGVKD come from the germline V gene. This chain's CDR3 is CAISESDSYEQYF. CDR3 nucleotide sequence: TGTGCCATCAGTGAGTCGGACAGCTACGAGCAGTACTTC.

This chain connects TRBV7-9 to TRBJ2-7; tentative D call: TRBD1 (6 bases). Germline assignment: CDR1 SEHNR and CDR2 FQNEAQ (reference sequence). CDR3 length: 16 amino acids. V lost 4 bases and J 6 bases, leaving 22 bases between the germline ends. CDR3: CASSYQRTAWQGEQYF. CDR3 nucleotide sequence: TGTGCCAGCAGCTACCAAAGGACAGCGTGGCAGGGCGAGCAGTACTTC. The full variable domain, rest sourced from reference TRBV7-9 and TRBJ2-7, is DTGVSQNPRHKITKRGQNVTFRCDPISEHNRLYWYRQTLGQGPEFLTYFQNEAQLEKSRLLSDRFSAERPKGSFSTLEIQRTEQGDSAMYLCASSYQRTAWQGEQYFGPGTRLTVT.

The chain combines TRBV27 with TRBJ2-3, with TRBD2 matching 13 bases. The CDR3 consists of 17 residues. The ends lost 6 bases at V and 1 base at J; junction bases unmatched: 7. The germline V gene has CDR1 MNHEY and CDR2 SMNVEV (reference sequence). This CDR3 is CASSLPGLAGRTDTQYF. The CDR3 DNA follows: TGTGCCAGCAGCCTTCCGGGACTAGCGGGACGCACAGATACGCAGTATTTT.